The 26 T cell receptor beta chains reported below all come from one sample, sequenced in a study of cytomegalovirus exposure and HLA in healthy donors. PCR involved 60 Vbeta and 13 Jbeta primers. Generated by immunoSEQ multiplex PCR, the TCRdb table keeps only in-frame clones and is missing some. This sample has some 120,000 clones; approximately 80% occur once, and the top ten carry 5.8%. Sequenced material: PBMCs. The receptors shown here come from a man in his late teens or twenties in good health and CMV-seropositive.

This clone was counted only a few times. A far larger clone is just one base off, so this is likely a read error. The CDR3 nucleotides are TGTGCCAGCAGCCAAGAGTTAGGACAGACACGCTATGGCTACACCTTC. Translated, it gives CASSQELGQTRYGYTF. The chain combines TRBV4-2 with TRBJ1-2, with a weak D call TRBD1 (6 bases). Trimming removed 0 bases at V and 4 bases at J, with 15 bases between. The germline V gene encodes CDR1 LGHNA and CDR2 YNFKEQ. The CDR3 has 16 residues.

V usage is TRBV5-1 and J usage is TRBJ1-1, with 9 bases lining up with TRBD1. This CDR3 region has 17 residues. The germline V gene encodes CDR1 SGHRS and CDR2 YFSETQ. V lost 0 bases to trimming and J lost 0 bases; unmatched junction nucleotides: 6. The CDR3 region is CASSLAGQGFLNTEAFF. CDR3 sequence (DNA): TGCGCCAGCAGCTTGGCCGGACAGGGGTTCCTGAACACTGAAGCTTTCTTT.

V usage is TRBV18 and J usage is TRBJ1-5; D perhaps matches TRBD1 (5 bases). The CDR3 is made up of 14 amino acids. V was clipped by 2 bases and J by 4 bases, with 9 bases between them. In germline, CDR1 is KGHSH, CDR2 LQKENI. The CDR3 sequence is CASSPTSGNQPQHF. CDR3 DNA sequence: TGTGCCAGCTCACCAACTTCAGGGAATCAGCCCCAGCATTTT. The full variable domain, rest sourced from reference TRBV18 and TRBJ1-5, is NAGVMQNPRHLVRRRGQEARLRCSPMKGHSHVYWYRQLPEEGLKFMVYLQKENIIDESGMPKERFSAEFPKEGPSILRIQQVVRGDSAAYFCASSPTSGNQPQHFGDGTRLSIL.

V and J are TRBV29-1 and TRBJ1-1; D remains unclear. V lost 8 bases, J lost 1 base, and 14 bases lay in between. CDR3 length equals 13 residues. CDR1 and CDR2 (germline): SQVTM, ANQGSEA. As DNA, the CDR3 is TGCAGCAACCTGAGGCACGGGAACACTGAAGCTTTCTTT. This encodes CSNLRHGNTEAFF.

The chain uses TRBV18 and TRBJ2-3; D perhaps matches TRBD2 (6 bases). CDR3 length: 16 residues. In germline, CDR1 is KGHSH, CDR2 LQKENI. Trimming removed 6 bases from V and 9 bases from J, with 25 bases in between. The CDR3 DNA follows: TGTGCCAGCTCGACCTTGCTTGATGGGAGGTGGAAAACGCAGTATTTT. Translation: CASSTLLDGRWKTQYF.

The chain recombines TRBV15 with TRBJ2-7; possibly TRBD1 for D (5 bases). Germline lookup yields CDR1 LNHNV and CDR2 YYDKDF (reference sequence). This CDR3 has 15 residues. The V end was cut by 0 bases, the J end by 0 bases, with 9 bases between. The DNA for the CDR3 is TGTGCCACCAGCAGAGATTGGGGCCTCTCCTACGAGCAGTACTTC. Translated: CATSRDWGLSYEQYF.

The chain combines TRBV4-1 with TRBJ1-5; TRBD1 is a possible D gene (6 bases). This CDR3 comprises 15 residues. CDR1 is MGHRA, CDR2 YSYEKL, per germline. The V end lost 6 bases, the J end lost 3 bases, and 15 bases lay between the germline ends. CDR3 DNA: TGCGCCAGCAGAAGACAGGCGGGTGACAATCAGCCCCAGCATTTT. Translation: CASRRQAGDNQPQHF.

The gene calls are TRBV10-2 and TRBJ2-7, with 8 bases fitting TRBD2. The junction had 10 bases not matched to a gene; V was cut back by 3 bases and J by 3 bases. From germline, CDR1 is WSHSY and CDR2 SAAADI. CDR3 length: 16 residues. CDR3 DNA sequence: TGCGCCAGCAGTGAAGGTCTACAGGGACTAGGCTACGAGCAGTACTTC. This codes for CASSEGLQGLGYEQYF.

The CDR3 protein is CASSATGATEAFF. Here the CDR3 DNA reads TGTGCCAGCAGCGCCACAGGGGCCACTGAAGCTTTCTTT. The V gene is TRBV7-6, the J gene TRBJ1-1; TRBD1 agrees at 7 bases. Per the germline V gene, CDR1 is SGHVS and CDR2 is FNYEAQ. The CDR3 contains 13 residues. V dropped 5 bases and J dropped 4; count of bases not matched to a gene: 4.

The rearrangement links TRBV6-5 to TRBJ2-5; D possibly corresponds to TRBD1 (6 bases). The J call is in doubt because the DNA end fits TRBJ2-7 better. Germline lookup yields CDR1 MNHEY and CDR2 SVGAGI. The CDR3 has 14 amino acids. The CDR3 reads CASSATGKKNEQYF. The CDR3 bases are TGTGCCAGCAGTGCTACAGGGAAGAAAAACGAGCAGTACTTC.

The rearrangement uses TRBV19 and TRBJ1-2; the D gene is possibly TRBD1 (5 bases). The CDR3 contains 16 residues. Germline assignment: CDR1 LNHDA and CDR2 SQIVND (reference sequence). Trimming left V 1 base short and J 5 bases short, with 17 bases between. The CDR3 reads CASSIVTQGFWYGYTF. The CDR3 nucleotides read TGTGCCAGTAGTATAGTAACCCAGGGCTTCTGGTATGGCTACACCTTC. Combining the CDR3 with reference TRBV19 and TRBJ1-2 gives the whole variable domain DGGITQSPKYLFRKEGQNVTLSCEQNLNHDAMYWYRQDPGQGLRLIYYSQIVNDFQKGDIAEGYSVSREKKESFPLTVTSAQKNPTAFYLCASSIVTQGFWYGYTFGSGTRLTVV.

This chain links TRBV11-2 with TRBJ2-1; 7 bases are shared with TRBD1. The CDR3 is made up of 16 amino acids. Germline V CDR1 and CDR2: SGHAT, FQNNGV. J was trimmed by 0 bases and V by 5 bases; bases with no gene match: 7. The CDR3 coding sequence is TGTGCCAGCAGCCAACGCAGGGACAGCTCCTACAATGAGCAGTTCTTC. Translated, it gives CASSQRRDSSYNEQFF.

The J gene is TRBJ1-1, the V gene TRBV6-1; TRBD1 matches 8 bases. Germline values: CDR1 MNHNS, CDR2 SASEGT. The CDR3 runs 13 residues. The J segment lost 4 bases and the V segment lost 8 bases, leaving 6 bases of the junction unmatched. As DNA, the CDR3 is TGTGCCAGCGAAGGACAGGGAAGCACTGAAGCTTTCTTT. Its protein is CASEGQGSTEAFF.

The chain links TRBV7-9 to TRBJ1-4; D uncertain. The CDR3 is 16 amino acids. Germline V gene sequence: CDR1 SEHNR, CDR2 FQNEAQ (reference sequence). V lost 1 base, J lost 0 bases, and 9 bases lay in between. The CDR3 sequence: CASSLGSRSTNEKLFF. The CDR3, as DNA: TGTGCCAGCAGCTTAGGATCTCGGTCAACTAATGAAAAACTGTTTTTT.

The table lists this clone with a count of one. The V and J genes are TRBV5-1 and TRBJ2-2; 12 positions match TRBD1. The CDR3 length is 16 residues. The J segment lost 4 bases and the V segment lost 3 bases, leaving 4 bases of the junction unmatched. CDR1 is SGHRS and CDR2 is YFSETQ in the germline V gene. The CDR3 nucleotides are TGCGCCAGCAGCTCCGGGACAGGGGGCCCCACCGGGGAGCTGTTTTTT. Residues: CASSSGTGGPTGELFF.

J is TRBJ1-2 and V is TRBV30; 8 positions match TRBD1. Germline-derived CDR1 and CDR2 are GTSNPN and SVGIG (reference sequence). The length of the CDR3 is 13 residues. V shed 3 bases, J shed 6 bases, and the junction held 6 bases outside the gene matches. The CDR3 nucleotides are TGTGCCTGGAGGTTCGGACAGGGTAATGGCTACACCTTC. This translates into CAWRFGQGNGYTF.

The V and J genes are TRBV7-6 and TRBJ1-5; D might be TRBD1 (6 bases). This CDR3 has 15 amino acids. CDR1 is SGHVS, CDR2 FNYEAQ, per germline. The V and J ends lost 1 base and 7 bases respectively, with 14 bases between them. The CDR3 bases are TGTGCCAGCAGCTTAGAGGACAGCCGACTCCAGCCCCAGCATTTT. It translates to CASSLEDSRLQPQHF.

V and J are TRBV10-1 and TRBJ1-3; TRBD1 is a possible D gene (6 bases). Germline lookup yields CDR1 WNHNN and CDR2 SYGVQD (reference sequence). V gave up 2 bases and J gave up 6 bases, with 8 bases separating them. The CDR3 length is 13 residues. The CDR3 DNA is TGCGCCAGCAGTGAGGAGGGGGAAAACACCATATATTTT. This encodes CASSEEGENTIYF.

The rearrangement links TRBV5-1 to TRBJ1-1; TRBD1 agrees at 10 bases. V lost 0 bases to trimming and J lost 5 bases; unmatched junction nucleotides: 1. Per germline, CDR1 SGHRS and CDR2 YFSETQ. This CDR3 is built from 14 residues. CDR3 bases: TGCGCCAGCAGCTTGGGACAGGGGGCGACTGAAGCTTTCTTT. Translated: CASSLGQGATEAFF.

In nucleotides, the CDR3 is TGTGCCAGCAGTTCGGGGAGGGGACTCCCAAACAATGAGCAGTTCTTC. Amino acids: CASSSGRGLPNNEQFF. V is TRBV6-6 and J is TRBJ2-1; 7 bases match TRBD2. Germline CDR1 and CDR2: MNHNY and SVGAGI (reference sequence). Trimming at V came to 4 bases and at J to 5 bases, leaving 11 bases not matched to a gene. There are 16 residues in the CDR3.

The chain is built from TRBV6-5 and TRBJ1-5; possibly TRBD1 for D (5 bases). Trimming took 2 bases from V and 11 from J, leaving 13 bases between them. This CDR3 spans 13 amino acids. The germline gives CDR1 MNHEY, CDR2 SVGAGI. The DNA for the CDR3 is TGTGCCAGCAGTTACGGGGCGGGACGGGCCCAGCATTTT. It specifies CASSYGAGRAQHF.

The V call is TRBV7-9, the J call TRBJ1-2, with 7 bases that match TRBD1. This CDR3 contains 15 residues. V trimming: 8 bases; J trimming: 3 bases; junction bases outside the gene matches: 12. Per germline, CDR1 SEHNR and CDR2 FQNEAQ (reference sequence). The CDR3 sequence: CASGAKGGAYYGYTF. In DNA, the CDR3 is TGTGCCAGCGGCGCGAAAGGGGGCGCCTACTATGGCTACACCTTC.

The chain joins TRBV7-6 to TRBJ1-1; 12 bases are shared with TRBD1. CDR1 is SGHVS, CDR2 FNYEAQ, per germline. V lost 5 bases and J lost 4; bases outside the gene matches: 8. The CDR3 covers 16 residues. In nucleotides, the CDR3 is TGTGCCAGCAGCGTCCCGGGACAGGGGGCCGGCACTGAAGCTTTCTTT. Translating it yields CASSVPGQGAGTEAFF.

This chain joins TRBV19 and TRBJ1-5; 11 nucleotides align to TRBD1. V lost 0 bases, J lost 3 bases, and 4 bases stayed unmatched. Germline CDR1 is LNHDA and CDR2 is SQIVND (reference sequence). CDR3 size: 17 residues. CDR3 DNA: TGTGCCAGTAGTATAGATGGGGACAGGGGGACCAATCAGCCCCAGCATTTT. Residues: CASSIDGDRGTNQPQHF. Drawing the rest from reference TRBV19 and TRBJ1-5, the complete variable domain is DGGITQSPKYLFRKEGQNVTLSCEQNLNHDAMYWYRQDPGQGLRLIYYSQIVNDFQKGDIAEGYSVSREKKESFPLTVTSAQKNPTAFYLCASSIDGDRGTNQPQHFGDGTRLSIL.

V gene TRBV25-1 combines with J gene TRBJ1-2; a possible D gene is TRBD1 (6 bases). This CDR3 region has 14 residues. Germline CDR1 and CDR2: MGHDK and SYGVNS. V was clipped by 8 bases and J by 5 bases, with 18 bases between them. The CDR3 DNA reads TGTGCCAGCGGACCGGCGGACAGCCCATATGGCTACACCTTC. Translation gives CASGPADSPYGYTF.

V is TRBV11-2 and J is TRBJ2-1; 10 positions match TRBD1. The CDR3 length is 16 residues. Unmatched junction bases numbered 13, after V lost 5 bases and J lost 9 bases. CDR1 is SGHAT and CDR2 is FQNNGV in the germline V gene. For the CDR3, the DNA is TGTGCCAGCAGCAAAATGCCGGGACAGGGGTTACGTGAGCAGTTCTTC. As protein: CASSKMPGQGLREQFF.